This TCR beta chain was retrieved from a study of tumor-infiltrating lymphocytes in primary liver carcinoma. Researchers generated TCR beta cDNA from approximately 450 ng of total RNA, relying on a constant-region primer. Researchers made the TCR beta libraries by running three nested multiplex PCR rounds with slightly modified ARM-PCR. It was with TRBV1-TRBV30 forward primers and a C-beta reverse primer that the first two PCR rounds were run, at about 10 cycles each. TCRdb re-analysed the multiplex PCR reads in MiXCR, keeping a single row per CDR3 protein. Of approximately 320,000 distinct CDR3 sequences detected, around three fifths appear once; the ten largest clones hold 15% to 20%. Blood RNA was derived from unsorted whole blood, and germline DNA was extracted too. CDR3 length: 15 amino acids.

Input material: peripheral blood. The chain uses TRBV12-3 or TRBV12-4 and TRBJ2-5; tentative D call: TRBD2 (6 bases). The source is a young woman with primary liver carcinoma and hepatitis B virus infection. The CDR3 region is CVCSPYPGSKETQYF. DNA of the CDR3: TGTGTCTGCAGCCCCTACCCCGGGAGCAAAGAGACCCAGTACTTC.